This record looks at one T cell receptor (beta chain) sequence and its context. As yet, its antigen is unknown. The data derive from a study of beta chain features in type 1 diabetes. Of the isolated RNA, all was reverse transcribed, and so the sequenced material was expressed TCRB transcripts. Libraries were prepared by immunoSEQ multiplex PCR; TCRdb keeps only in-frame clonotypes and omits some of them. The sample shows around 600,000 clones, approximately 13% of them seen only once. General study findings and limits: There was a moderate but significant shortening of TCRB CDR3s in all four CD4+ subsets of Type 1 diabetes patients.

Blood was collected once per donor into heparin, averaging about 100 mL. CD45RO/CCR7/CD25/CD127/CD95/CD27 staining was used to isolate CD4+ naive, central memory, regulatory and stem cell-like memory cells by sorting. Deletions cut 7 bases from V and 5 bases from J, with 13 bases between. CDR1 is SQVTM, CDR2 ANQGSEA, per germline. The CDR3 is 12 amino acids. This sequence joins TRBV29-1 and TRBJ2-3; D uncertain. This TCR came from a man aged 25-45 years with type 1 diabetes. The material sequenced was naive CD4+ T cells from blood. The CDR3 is CSGGPTGDTQYF. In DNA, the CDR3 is TGCAGCGGAGGTCCGACCGGAGATACGCAGTATTTT.